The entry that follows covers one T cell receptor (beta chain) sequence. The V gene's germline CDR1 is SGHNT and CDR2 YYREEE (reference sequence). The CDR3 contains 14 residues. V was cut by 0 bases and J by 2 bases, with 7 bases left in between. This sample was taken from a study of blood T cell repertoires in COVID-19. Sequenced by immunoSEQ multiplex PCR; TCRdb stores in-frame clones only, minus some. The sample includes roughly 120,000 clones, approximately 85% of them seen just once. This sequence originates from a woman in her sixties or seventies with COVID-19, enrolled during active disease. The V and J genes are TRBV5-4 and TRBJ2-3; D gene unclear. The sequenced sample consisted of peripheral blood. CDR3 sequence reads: CASSLGAYTDTQYF. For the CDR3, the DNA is TGTGCCAGCAGCTTGGGGGCCTACACAGATACGCAGTATTTT.